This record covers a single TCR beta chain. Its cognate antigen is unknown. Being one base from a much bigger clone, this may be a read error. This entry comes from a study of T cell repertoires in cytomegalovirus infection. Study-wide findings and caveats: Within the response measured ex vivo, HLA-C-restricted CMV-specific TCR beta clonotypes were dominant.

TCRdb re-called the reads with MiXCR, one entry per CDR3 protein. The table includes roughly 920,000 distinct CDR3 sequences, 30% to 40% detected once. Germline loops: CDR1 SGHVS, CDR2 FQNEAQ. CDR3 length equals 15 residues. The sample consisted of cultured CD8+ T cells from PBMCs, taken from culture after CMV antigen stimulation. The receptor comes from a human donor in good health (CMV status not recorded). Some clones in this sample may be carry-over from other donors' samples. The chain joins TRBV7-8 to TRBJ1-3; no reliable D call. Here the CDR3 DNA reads TGTGTCAGCAGCTTCGGGCTCGACTCTGGAAACACCATATATTTT. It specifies CVSSFGLDSGNTIYF.